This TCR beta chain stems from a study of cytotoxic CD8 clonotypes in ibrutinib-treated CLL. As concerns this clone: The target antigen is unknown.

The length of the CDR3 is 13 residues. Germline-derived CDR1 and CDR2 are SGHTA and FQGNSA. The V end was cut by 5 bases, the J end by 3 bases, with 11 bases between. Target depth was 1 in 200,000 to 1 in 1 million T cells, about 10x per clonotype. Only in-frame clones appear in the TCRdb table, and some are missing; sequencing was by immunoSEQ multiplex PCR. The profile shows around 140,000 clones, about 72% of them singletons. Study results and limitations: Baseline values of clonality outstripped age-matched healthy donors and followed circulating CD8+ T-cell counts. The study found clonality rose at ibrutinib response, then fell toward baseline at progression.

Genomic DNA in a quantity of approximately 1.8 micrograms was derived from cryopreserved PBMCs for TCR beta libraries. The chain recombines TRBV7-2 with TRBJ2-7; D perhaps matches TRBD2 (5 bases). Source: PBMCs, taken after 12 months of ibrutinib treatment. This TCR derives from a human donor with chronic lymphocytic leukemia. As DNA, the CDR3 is TGTGCCAGCAGCCCCCATGGAGGCTACGAGCAGTACTTC. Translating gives CASSPHGGYEQYF.